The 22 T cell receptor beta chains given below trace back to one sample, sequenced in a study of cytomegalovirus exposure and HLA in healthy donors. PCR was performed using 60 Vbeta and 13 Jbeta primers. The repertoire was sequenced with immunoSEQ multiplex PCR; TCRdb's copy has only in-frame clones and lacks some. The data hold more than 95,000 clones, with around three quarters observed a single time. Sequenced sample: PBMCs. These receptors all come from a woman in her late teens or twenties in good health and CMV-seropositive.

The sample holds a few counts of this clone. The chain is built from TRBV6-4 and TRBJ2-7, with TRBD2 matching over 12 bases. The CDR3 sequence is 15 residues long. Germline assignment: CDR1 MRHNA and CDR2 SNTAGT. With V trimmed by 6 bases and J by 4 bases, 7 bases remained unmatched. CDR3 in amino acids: CASSELAGGPYEQYF. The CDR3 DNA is TGTGCCAGCAGCGAACTAGCGGGAGGCCCGTACGAGCAGTACTTC.

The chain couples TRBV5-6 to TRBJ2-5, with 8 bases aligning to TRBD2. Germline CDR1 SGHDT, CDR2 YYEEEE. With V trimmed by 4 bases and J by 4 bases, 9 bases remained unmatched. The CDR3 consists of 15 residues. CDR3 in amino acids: CASSGGVRGGETQYF. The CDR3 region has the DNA TGTGCCAGCAGCGGCGGGGTCCGGGGGGGAGAGACCCAGTACTTC.

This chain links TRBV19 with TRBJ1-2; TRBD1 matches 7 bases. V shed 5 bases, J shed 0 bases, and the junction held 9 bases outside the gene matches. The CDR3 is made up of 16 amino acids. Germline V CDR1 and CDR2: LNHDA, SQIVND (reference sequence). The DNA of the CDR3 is TGTGCCAGTAGTTATCCTAGGACAGGAGCTAACTATGGCTACACCTTC. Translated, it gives CASSYPRTGANYGYTF. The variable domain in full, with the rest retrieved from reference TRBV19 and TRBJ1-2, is DGGITQSPKYLFRKEGQNVTLSCEQNLNHDAMYWYRQDPGQGLRLIYYSQIVNDFQKGDIAEGYSVSREKKESFPLTVTSAQKNPTAFYLCASSYPRTGANYGYTFGSGTRLTVV.

CDR3 sequence: CASSSTVEEQYF. The CDR3 coding sequence is TGTGCCAGCAGCTCCACCGTAGAAGAGCAGTACTTC. V usage is TRBV5-4 and J usage is TRBJ2-7; D is unclear. The CDR3 loop spans 12 amino acids. Germline CDR1 is SGHNT and CDR2 is YYREEE (reference sequence). The V end was cut by 3 bases, the J end by 7 bases, with 11 bases between. Complete variable domain (other parts from reference TRBV5-4 and TRBJ2-7): ETGVTQSPTHLIKTRGQQVTLRCSSQSGHNTVSWYQQALGQGPQFIFQYYREEENGRGNFPPRFSGLQFPNYSSELNVNALELDDSALYLCASSSTVEEQYFGPGTRLTVT.

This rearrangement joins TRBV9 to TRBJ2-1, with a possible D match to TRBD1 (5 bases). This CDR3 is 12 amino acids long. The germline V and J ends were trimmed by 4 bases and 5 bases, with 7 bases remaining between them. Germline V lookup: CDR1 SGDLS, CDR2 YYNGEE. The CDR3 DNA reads TGTGCCAGCAGCAGACAGAACAATGAGCAGTTCTTC. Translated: CASSRQNNEQFF.

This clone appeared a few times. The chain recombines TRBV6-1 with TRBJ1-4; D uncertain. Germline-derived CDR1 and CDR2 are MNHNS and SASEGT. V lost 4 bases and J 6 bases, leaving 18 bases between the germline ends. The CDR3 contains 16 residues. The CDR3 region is CASSAGSGPSDEKLFF. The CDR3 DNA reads TGTGCCAGCAGTGCTGGAAGCGGGCCGTCGGATGAAAAACTGTTTTTT.

CDR3 region: CTSSPLWSGGTTDTQYF. In DNA, the CDR3 is TGCACCAGCAGCCCCCTATGGAGCGGGGGGACAACAGATACGCAGTATTTT. The rearrangement links TRBV1 to TRBJ2-3; the D call TRBD2 from the table was never checked on the DNA. TRBV1 is given as a pseudogene. CDR3 length: 17 residues.

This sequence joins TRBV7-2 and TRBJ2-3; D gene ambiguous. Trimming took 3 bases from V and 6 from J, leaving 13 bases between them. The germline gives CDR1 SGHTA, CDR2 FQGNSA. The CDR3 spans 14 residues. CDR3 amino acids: CASSFALAWDTQYF. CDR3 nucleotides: TGTGCCAGCAGCTTCGCCCTGGCCTGGGATACGCAGTATTTT.

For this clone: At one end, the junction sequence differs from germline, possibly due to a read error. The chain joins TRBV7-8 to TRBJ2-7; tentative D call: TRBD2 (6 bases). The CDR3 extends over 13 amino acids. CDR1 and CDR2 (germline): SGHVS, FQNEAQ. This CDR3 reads CASSLEVGGISCF. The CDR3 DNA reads TGTGCCAGCAGCTTAGAGGTGGGCGGGATCTCGTGCTTC.

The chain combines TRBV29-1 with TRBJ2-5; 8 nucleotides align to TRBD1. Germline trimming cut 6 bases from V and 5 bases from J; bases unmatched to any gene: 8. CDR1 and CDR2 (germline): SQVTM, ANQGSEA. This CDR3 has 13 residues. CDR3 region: CSVPDRGRETQYF. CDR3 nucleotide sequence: TGCAGCGTCCCTGACAGGGGACGGGAGACCCAGTACTTC. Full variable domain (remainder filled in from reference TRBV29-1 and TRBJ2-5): SAVISQKPSRDICQRGTSLTIQCQVDSQVTMMFWYRQQPGQSLTLIATANQGSEATYESGFVIDKFPISRPNLTFSTLTVSNMSPEDSSIYLCSVPDRGRETQYFGPGTRLLVL.

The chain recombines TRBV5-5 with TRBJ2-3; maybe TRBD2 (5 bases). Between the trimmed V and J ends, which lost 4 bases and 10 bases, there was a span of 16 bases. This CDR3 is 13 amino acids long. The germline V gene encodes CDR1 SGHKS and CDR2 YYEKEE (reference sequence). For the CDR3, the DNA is TGTGCCAGCAGCCGGGGATCGGCTAAGGCGCAGTATTTT. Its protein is CASSRGSAKAQYF. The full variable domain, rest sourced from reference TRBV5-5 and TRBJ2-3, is DAGVTQSPTHLIKTRGQQVTLRCSPISGHKSVSWYQQVLGQGPQFIFQYYEKEERGRGNFPDRFSARQFPNYSSELNVNALLLGDSALYLCASSRGSAKAQYFGPGTRLTVL.

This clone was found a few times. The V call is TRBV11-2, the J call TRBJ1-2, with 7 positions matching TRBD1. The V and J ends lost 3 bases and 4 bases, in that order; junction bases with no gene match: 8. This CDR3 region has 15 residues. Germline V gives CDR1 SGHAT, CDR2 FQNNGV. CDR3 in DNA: TGTGCCAGCAGCTTCGGAGGGGGCTCGGTCTATGGCTACACCTTC. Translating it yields CASSFGGGSVYGYTF.

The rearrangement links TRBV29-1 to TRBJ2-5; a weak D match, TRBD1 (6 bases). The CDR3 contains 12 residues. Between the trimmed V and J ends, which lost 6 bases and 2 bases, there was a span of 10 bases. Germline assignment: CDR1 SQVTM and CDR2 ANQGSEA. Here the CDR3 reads CSVSGDQETQYF. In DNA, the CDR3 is TGCAGCGTCTCAGGGGATCAAGAGACCCAGTACTTC. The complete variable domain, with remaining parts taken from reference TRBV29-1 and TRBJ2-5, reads SAVISQKPSRDICQRGTSLTIQCQVDSQVTMMFWYRQQPGQSLTLIATANQGSEATYESGFVIDKFPISRPNLTFSTLTVSNMSPEDSSIYLCSVSGDQETQYFGPGTRLLVL.

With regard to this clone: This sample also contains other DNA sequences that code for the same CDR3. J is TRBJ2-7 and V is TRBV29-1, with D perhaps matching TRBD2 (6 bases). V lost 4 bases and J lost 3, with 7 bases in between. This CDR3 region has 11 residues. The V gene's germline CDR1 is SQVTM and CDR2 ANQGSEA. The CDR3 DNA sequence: TGCAGCGTTGGGGGAGGCTACGAGCAGTACTTC. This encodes CSVGGGYEQYF.

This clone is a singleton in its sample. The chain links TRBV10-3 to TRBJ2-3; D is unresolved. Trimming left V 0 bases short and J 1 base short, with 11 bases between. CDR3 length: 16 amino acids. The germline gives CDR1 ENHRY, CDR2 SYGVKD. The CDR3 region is CAISESALTGTDTQYF. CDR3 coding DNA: TGTGCCATCAGTGAGTCTGCCCTCACGGGCACAGATACGCAGTATTTT.

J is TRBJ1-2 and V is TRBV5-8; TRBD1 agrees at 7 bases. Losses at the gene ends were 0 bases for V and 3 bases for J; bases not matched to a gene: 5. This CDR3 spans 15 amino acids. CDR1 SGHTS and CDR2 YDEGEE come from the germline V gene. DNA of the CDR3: TGTGCCAGCAGCTTGGGGGGGACAGAGGACTATGGCTACACCTTC. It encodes CASSLGGTEDYGYTF.

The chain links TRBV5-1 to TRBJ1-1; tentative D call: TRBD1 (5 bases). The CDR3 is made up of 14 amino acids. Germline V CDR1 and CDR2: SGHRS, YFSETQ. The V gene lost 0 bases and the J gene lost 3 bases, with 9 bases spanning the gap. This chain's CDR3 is CASSLGQRDTEAFF. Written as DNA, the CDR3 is TGCGCCAGCAGCTTGGGACAGAGAGACACTGAAGCTTTCTTT. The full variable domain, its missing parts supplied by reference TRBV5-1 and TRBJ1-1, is KAGVTQTPRYLIKTRGQQVTLSCSPISGHRSVSWYQQTPGQGLQFLFEYFSETQRNKGNFPGRFSGRQFSNSRSEMNVSTLELGDSALYLCASSLGQRDTEAFFGQGTRLTVV.

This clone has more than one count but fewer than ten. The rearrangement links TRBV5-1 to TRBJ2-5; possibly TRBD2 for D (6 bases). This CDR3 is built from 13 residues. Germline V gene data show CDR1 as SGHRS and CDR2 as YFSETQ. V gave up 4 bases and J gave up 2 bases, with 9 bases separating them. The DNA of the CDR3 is TGCGCCAGCAGCCGTGCGGGGCAAGAGACCCAGTACTTC. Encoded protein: CASSRAGQETQYF.

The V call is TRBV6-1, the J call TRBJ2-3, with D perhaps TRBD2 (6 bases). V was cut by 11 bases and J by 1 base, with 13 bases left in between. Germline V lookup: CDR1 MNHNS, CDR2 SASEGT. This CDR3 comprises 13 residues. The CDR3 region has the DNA TGTGCCTCCCAACCTAGCGGCACAGATACGCAGTATTTT. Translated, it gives CASQPSGTDTQYF.

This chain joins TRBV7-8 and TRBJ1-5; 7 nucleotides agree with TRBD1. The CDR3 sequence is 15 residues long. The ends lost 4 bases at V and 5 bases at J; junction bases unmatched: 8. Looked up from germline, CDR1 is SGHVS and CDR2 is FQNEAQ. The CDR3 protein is CASSSLDRVDQPQHF. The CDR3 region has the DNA TGTGCCAGCAGCTCATTAGACAGGGTGGATCAGCCCCAGCATTTT.

The CDR3 sequence: CATSEYRVNNEQFF. The DNA for the CDR3 is TGTGCCACCAGCGAATACAGGGTTAACAATGAGCAGTTCTTC. The chain has TRBV15 and TRBJ2-1; a possible D gene is TRBD1 (6 bases). Deletions cut 5 bases from V and 5 bases from J, with 13 bases between. The CDR3 length is 14 residues. In germline, CDR1 is LNHNV, CDR2 YYDKDF (reference sequence).

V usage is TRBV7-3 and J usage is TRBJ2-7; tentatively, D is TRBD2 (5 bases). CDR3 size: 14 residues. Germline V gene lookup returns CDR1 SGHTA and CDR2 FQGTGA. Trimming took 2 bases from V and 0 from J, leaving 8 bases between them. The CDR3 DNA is TGTGCCAGCAGCTTAGATACTAGCTCCTACGAGCAGTACTTC. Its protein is CASSLDTSSYEQYF. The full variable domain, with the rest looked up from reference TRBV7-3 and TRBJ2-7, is GAGVSQTPSNKVTEKGKYVELRCDPISGHTALYWYRQSLGQGPEFLIYFQGTGAADDSGLPNDRFFAVRPEGSVSTLKIQRTERGDSAVYLCASSLDTSSYEQYFGPGTRLTVT.